A single T cell receptor (beta chain) is shown here with its context. Other nucleotide sequences in the sample specify the same CDR3. Followed longitudinally, the Seattle patients had been enrolled during active infection. Repertoires were generated with immunoSEQ multiplex PCR, while TCRdb's copy carries only in-frame clones and drops some. The table has approximately 260,000 clones, about 90% seen once. The entry originates in a study of blood T cell repertoires in COVID-19. For the study at large: Acute-phase and convalescent COVID-19 samples originated in the United States, Italy and Spain.

The CDR3 consists of 15 residues. Per germline, CDR1 LNHDA and CDR2 SQIVND (reference sequence). Trimming removed 1 base from V and 1 base from J; junction bases left unmatched: 2. This receptor was obtained from a woman aged 60-75 years with COVID-19, enrolled during active disease. V usage is TRBV19 and J usage is TRBJ1-1; 8 nucleotides line up with TRBD1. Specimen: peripheral blood. The CDR3 coding sequence is TGTGCCAGTAGTATAGGCGGGACAGGGAACACTGAAGCTTTCTTT. It specifies CASSIGGTGNTEAFF.